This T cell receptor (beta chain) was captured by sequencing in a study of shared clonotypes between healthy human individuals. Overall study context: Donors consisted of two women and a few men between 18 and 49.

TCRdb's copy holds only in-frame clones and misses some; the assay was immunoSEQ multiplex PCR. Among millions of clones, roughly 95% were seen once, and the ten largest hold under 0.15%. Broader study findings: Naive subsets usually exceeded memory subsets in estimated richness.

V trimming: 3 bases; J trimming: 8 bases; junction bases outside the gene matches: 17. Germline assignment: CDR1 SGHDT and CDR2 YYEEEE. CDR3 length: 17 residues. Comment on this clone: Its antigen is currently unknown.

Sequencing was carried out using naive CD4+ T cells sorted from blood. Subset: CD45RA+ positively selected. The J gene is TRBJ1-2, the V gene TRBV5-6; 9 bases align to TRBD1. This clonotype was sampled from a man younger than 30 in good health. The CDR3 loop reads CASSSTQGANMAWGYTF. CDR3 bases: TGTGCCAGCAGCTCCACACAGGGGGCTAATATGGCTTGGGGCTACACCTTC.